These 17 T cell receptor beta chains came from one sample sequenced in a study of a mutant IDH1 vaccine in newly diagnosed glioma. No antigen has been assigned to these receptors. Time point described: week 23, last vaccination. It was 300 ug of mutant IDH1 20-mer peptide that made up each vaccine dose, given with topical imiquimod. The table came from immunoSEQ multiplex PCR; TCRdb's copy has only in-frame clones and leaves some out. The sample lists approximately 30,000 clones, roughly four fifths occurring once. The starting material was PBMCs, obtained from a glioma patient whose treatment included an IDH1 peptide vaccine. The receptors were gathered from a woman aged 25 to 39 with glioma.

The chain recombines TRBV7-2 with TRBJ2-1; D remains unclear. This CDR3 is built from 14 residues. V lost 3 bases and J 5 bases, leaving 11 bases between the germline ends. Germline lookup yields CDR1 SGHTA and CDR2 FQGNSA. Here the CDR3 DNA reads TGTGCCAGCAGCTTGGAACTCGAAAACAATGAGCAGTTCTTC. This translates into CASSLELENNEQFF.

The count of this clone is one. This rearrangement joins TRBV29-1 to TRBJ2-1; 7 bases map to TRBD2. This CDR3 spans 12 amino acids. V was pared by 4 bases and J by 7 bases, with 4 bases of the junction left unmatched. Germline-derived CDR1 and CDR2 are SQVTM and ANQGSEA. The DNA of the CDR3 is TGCAGCGTTGTTCAGCGGGGAAATGAGCAGTTCTTC. This translates into CSVVQRGNEQFF.

V usage is TRBV9 and J usage is TRBJ2-5; D unresolved. Germline CDR1 reads SGDLS; CDR2 reads YYNGEE. The CDR3 is made up of 14 amino acids. Trimming took 1 base from V and 1 from J, leaving 8 bases between them. The chain's CDR3 is CASSVWHVQETQYF. The CDR3 bases are TGTGCCAGCAGCGTATGGCATGTCCAAGAGACCCAGTACTTC. The full variable domain, completed using reference TRBV9 and TRBJ2-5, is DSGVTQTPKHLITATGQRVTLRCSPRSGDLSVYWYQQSLDQGLQFLIQYYNGEERAKGNILERFSAQQFPDLHSELNLSSLELGDSALYFCASSVWHVQETQYFGPGTRLLVL.

This clone was detected once. The chain employs TRBV18 and TRBJ2-5; D is unclear. V was shortened by 0 bases and J by 1 base, with 6 bases between the two germline ends. In germline, CDR1 is KGHSH, CDR2 LQKENI. The CDR3 is 14 residues long. The CDR3 here is CASSPPVVQETQYF. The CDR3 bases are TGTGCCAGCTCACCACCGGTAGTCCAAGAGACCCAGTACTTC.

The chain combines TRBV5-1 with TRBJ1-2; TRBD1 aligns across 8 bases. The V segment lost 7 bases and the J segment 4 bases; nucleotides outside the gene matches: 9. Germline-derived CDR1 and CDR2 are SGHRS and YFSETQ. The CDR3 spans 14 residues. The CDR3: CASGDPGQVYGYTF. CDR3 in DNA: TGCGCCAGCGGAGATCCGGGACAGGTCTATGGCTACACCTTC.

A single count supports this clone. The J gene is TRBJ2-5, the V gene TRBV19; a weak D match, TRBD2 (7 bases). Trimming cost V 11 bases and J 5 bases, with 15 bases left between them. The CDR3 is 12 amino acids. Germline V gene lookup returns CDR1 LNHDA and CDR2 SQIVND (reference sequence). The CDR3 nucleotides are TGTGCCTCGGGGGGCCGAGGTGAGACCCAGTACTTC. This sequence encodes CASGGRGETQYF.

This clone was picked up a small number of times. The chain has TRBV7-9 and TRBJ2-3; D ambiguous. CDR1 is SEHNR, CDR2 FQNEAQ, per germline (reference sequence). The CDR3 has 11 residues. Trimming took 3 bases from V and 6 from J, leaving 4 bases between them. The DNA of the CDR3 is TGTGCCAGCAGCTTGGAGGATACGCAGTATTTT. It codes for CASSLEDTQYF.

The chain is built from TRBV30 and TRBJ1-5; TRBD1 might be the D (5 bases). Trimming stripped 8 bases from V and 0 bases from J, with 14 bases between. The CDR3 totals 14 residues. Per the germline V gene, CDR1 is GTSNPN and CDR2 is SVGIG (reference sequence). In DNA form, the CDR3 reads TGTGCCCCCTTGGGGCGGAATAGCAATCAGCCCCAGCATTTT. This gives the protein CAPLGRNSNQPQHF.

The chain links TRBV11-1 to TRBJ2-2, with 9 bases fitting TRBD1. The CDR3 length is 16 residues. Trimming cost V 5 bases and J 3 bases; bases outside gene matches: 7. CDR1 is SGHAT, CDR2 FQDESV, per germline (reference sequence). The CDR3 DNA reads TGTGCCAGCAGCAACCAGAGGACAGGGGACACCGGGGAGCTGTTTTTT. Amino acid sequence: CASSNQRTGDTGELFF.

The rearrangement links TRBV7-2 to TRBJ2-1; D is uncertain. The CDR3 contains 15 residues. Germline values: CDR1 SGHTA, CDR2 FQGNSA. V was pared by 1 base and J by 0 bases, with 7 bases between. CDR3 sequence: CASSLDRSSYNEQFF. The CDR3 bases are TGTGCCAGCAGCTTAGACCGCAGCTCCTACAATGAGCAGTTCTTC.

This chain uses TRBV27 with TRBJ2-5; 9 bases are a match to TRBD2. Germline CDR1 is MNHEY and CDR2 is SMNVEV (reference sequence). This CDR3 is 19 amino acids long. Losses at the gene ends were 0 bases for V and 1 base for J; bases not matched to a gene: 12. CDR3 sequence (DNA): TGTGCCAGCAGTTTATCCCCCGTCCTAAGCGGGGGGCCCCAAGAGACCCAGTACTTC. Protein product: CASSLSPVLSGGPQETQYF.

The chain carries TRBV4-3 and TRBJ2-5, with TRBD2 as a possible D gene (5 bases). The CDR3 has 15 amino acids. V lost 0 bases to trimming and J lost 5 bases, with 13 bases between them. Germline lookup yields CDR1 LGHNA and CDR2 YSLEER. The CDR3 nucleotides are TGCGCCAGCAGCCAAGAGGCGGCGGGTTTGGAGACCCAGTACTTC. This translates into CASSQEAAGLETQYF.

This clone was counted a few times. The chain links TRBV7-8 to TRBJ1-2; 8 bases are a match to TRBD1. V lost 5 bases, J lost 8 bases, and 10 bases stayed unmatched. The CDR3 runs to 14 residues. Germline-derived CDR1 and CDR2 are SGHVS and FQNEAQ. The DNA of the CDR3 is TGTGCCAGCAGCGGGTGGGACAGGACCGGCGGCTACACCTTC. It is translated as CASSGWDRTGGYTF.

This rearrangement joins TRBV7-8 to TRBJ2-2, with 7 positions matching TRBD1. The CDR3 runs to 13 residues. Unmatched junction bases numbered 1, after V lost 5 bases and J lost 4 bases. Germline lookup yields CDR1 SGHVS and CDR2 FQNEAQ. CDR3 sequence (DNA): TGTGCCAGCAGCGGGACAGCCACCGGGGAGCTGTTTTTT. Protein product: CASSGTATGELFF.

The V and J genes are TRBV29-1 and TRBJ2-3; possibly TRBD1 or TRBD2 for D (5 bases each). Between the trimmed V and J ends, which lost 0 bases and 2 bases, there was a span of 12 bases. Germline V gene lookup returns CDR1 SQVTM and CDR2 ANQGSEA. This CDR3 is 15 amino acids long. CDR3 nucleotides: TGCAGCGTTGAAGATGGGGACCGATACACAGATACGCAGTATTTT. Amino acid sequence: CSVEDGDRYTDTQYF.

The CDR3 region has the DNA TGTGCCAGCAGCCCTTGGGGGGGCTACGAGCAGTACTTC. It yields the protein CASSPWGGYEQYF. This chain links TRBV9 with TRBJ2-7, with TRBD2 identical over 7 bases. The CDR3 extends over 13 amino acids. The germline V gene has CDR1 SGDLS and CDR2 YYNGEE. After removal of 4 bases from V and 3 bases from J, the junction contained 4 bases not matched to a gene.

This rearrangement joins TRBV30 to TRBJ1-3; D is ambiguous. The germline V gene has CDR1 GTSNPN and CDR2 SVGIG (reference sequence). This CDR3 has 14 residues. V gave up 3 bases and J gave up 0 bases, with 9 bases separating them. CDR3 region: CAWRQGNSGNTIYF. As DNA, the CDR3 is TGTGCCTGGAGGCAAGGGAACTCTGGAAACACCATATATTTT.